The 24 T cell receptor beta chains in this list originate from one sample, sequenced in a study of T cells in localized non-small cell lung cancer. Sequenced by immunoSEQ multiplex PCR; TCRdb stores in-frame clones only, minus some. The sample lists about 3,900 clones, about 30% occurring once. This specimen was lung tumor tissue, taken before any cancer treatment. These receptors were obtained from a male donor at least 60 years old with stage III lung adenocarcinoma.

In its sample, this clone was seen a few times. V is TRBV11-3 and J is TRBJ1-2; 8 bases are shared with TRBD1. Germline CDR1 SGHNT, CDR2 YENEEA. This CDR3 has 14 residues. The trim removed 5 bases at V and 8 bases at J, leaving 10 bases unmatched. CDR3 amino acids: CASSLRGTGGGYTF. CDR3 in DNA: TGTGCCAGCAGCCTACGGGGGACAGGAGGAGGCTACACCTTC.

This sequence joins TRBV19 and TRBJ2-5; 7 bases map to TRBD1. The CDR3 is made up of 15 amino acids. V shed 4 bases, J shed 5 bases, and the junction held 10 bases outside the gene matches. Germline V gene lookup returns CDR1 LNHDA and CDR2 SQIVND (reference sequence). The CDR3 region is CASSKQQGRWETQYF. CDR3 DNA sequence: TGTGCCAGTAGTAAACAACAGGGGAGATGGGAGACCCAGTACTTC.

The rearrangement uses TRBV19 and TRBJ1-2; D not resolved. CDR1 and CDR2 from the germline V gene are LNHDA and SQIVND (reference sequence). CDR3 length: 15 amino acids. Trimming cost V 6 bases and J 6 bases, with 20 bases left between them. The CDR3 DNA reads TGTGCCAGTAGCCGACCCGGGAGCCTACAAAATGGCTACACCTTC. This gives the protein CASSRPGSLQNGYTF.

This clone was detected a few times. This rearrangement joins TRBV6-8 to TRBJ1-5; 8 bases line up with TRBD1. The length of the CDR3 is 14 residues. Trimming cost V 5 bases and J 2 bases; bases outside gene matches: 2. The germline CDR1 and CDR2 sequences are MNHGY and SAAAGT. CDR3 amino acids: CASSRGQGNQPQHF. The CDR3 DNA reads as TGTGCCAGCAGTAGGGGACAGGGCAATCAGCCCCAGCATTTT.

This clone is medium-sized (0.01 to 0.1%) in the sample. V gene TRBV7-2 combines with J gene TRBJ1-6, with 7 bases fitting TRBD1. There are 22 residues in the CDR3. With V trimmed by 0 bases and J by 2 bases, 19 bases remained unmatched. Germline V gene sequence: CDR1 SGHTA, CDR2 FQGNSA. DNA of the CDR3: TGTGCCAGCAGCTTAGCGGGGCAGGGGGGAATGTTCAGCAGAACCTATAATTCACCCCTCCACTTT. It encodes CASSLAGQGGMFSRTYNSPLHF.

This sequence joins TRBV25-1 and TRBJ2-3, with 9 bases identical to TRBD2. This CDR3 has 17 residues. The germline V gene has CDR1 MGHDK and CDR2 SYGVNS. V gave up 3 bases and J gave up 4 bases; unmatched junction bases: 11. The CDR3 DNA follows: TGTGCCAGCAGTGACCGCGGAAAGCGGGGGGCTTCAGATACGCAGTATTTT. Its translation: CASSDRGKRGASDTQYF.

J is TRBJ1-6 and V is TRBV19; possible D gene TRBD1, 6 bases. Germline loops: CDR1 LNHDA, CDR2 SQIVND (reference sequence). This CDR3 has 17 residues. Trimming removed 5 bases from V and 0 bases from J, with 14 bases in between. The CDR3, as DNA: TGTGCCAGTAGTTCGAACAAGGACAGCTCCTATAATTCACCCCTCCACTTT. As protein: CASSSNKDSSYNSPLHF.

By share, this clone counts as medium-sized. The DNA for the CDR3 is TGTGCCAGCAGTGAACTGAGGGTCCAAGAGACCCAGTACTTC. Amino acid sequence: CASSELRVQETQYF. V gene TRBV25-1 combines with J gene TRBJ2-5, with D tentatively TRBD2 (5 bases). Trimming cost V 2 bases and J 1 base, with 8 bases left between them. CDR1 is MGHDK and CDR2 is SYGVNS in the germline V gene. CDR3 length: 14 amino acids. The full variable domain, its missing parts supplied by reference TRBV25-1 and TRBJ2-5, is EADIYQTPRYLVIGTGKKITLECSQTMGHDKMYWYQQDPGMELHLIHYSYGVNSTEKGDLSSESTVSRIRTEHFPLTLESARPSHTSQYLCASSELRVQETQYFGPGTRLLVL.

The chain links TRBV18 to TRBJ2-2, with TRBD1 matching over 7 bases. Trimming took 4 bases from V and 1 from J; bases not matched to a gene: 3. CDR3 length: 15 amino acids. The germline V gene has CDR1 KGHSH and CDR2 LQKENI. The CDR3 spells CASSLRQGNTGELFF. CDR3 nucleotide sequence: TGTGCCAGCTCACTGAGACAGGGGAACACCGGGGAGCTGTTTTTT.

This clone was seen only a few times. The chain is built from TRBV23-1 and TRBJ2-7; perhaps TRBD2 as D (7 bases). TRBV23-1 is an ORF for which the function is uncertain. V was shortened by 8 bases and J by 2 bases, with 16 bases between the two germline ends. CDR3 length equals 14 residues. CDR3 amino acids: CASSPSGGPYEQYF. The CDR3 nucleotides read TGCGCCAGCTCCCCCTCCGGGGGGCCCTACGAGCAGTACTTC.

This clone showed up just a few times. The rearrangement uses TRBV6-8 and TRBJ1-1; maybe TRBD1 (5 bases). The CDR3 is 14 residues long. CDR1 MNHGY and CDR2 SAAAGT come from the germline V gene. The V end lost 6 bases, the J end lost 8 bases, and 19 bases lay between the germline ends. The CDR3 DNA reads TGTGCCAGCAGAGGGCAAGCCAGGGAACGAGAAGCTTTCTTT. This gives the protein CASRGQAREREAFF.

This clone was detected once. CDR3 bases: TGTGCCAGCTCTCCGTCGGGGGCGAGTAATTCACCCCTCCACTTT. This translates into CASSPSGASNSPLHF. The V call is TRBV18, the J call TRBJ1-6; weak D call: TRBD1 (6 bases). The CDR3 is 15 residues long. Germline V gene sequence: CDR1 KGHSH, CDR2 LQKENI. V lost 6 bases to trimming and J lost 6 bases, with 15 bases between them.

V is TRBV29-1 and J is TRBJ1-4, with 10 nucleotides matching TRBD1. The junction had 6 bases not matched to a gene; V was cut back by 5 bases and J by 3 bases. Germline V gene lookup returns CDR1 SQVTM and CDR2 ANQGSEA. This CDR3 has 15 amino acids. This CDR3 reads CSVYDRGLANEKLFF. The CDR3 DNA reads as TGCAGCGTTTACGACAGGGGGCTAGCTAATGAAAAACTGTTTTTT.

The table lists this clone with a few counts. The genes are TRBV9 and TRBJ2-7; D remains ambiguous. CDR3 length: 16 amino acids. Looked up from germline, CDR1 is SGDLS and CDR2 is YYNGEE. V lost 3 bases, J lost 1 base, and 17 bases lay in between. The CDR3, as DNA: TGTGCCAGCAGCGAATTTCACAGCTCCACATCCTACGAGCAGTACTTC. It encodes CASSEFHSSTSYEQYF.

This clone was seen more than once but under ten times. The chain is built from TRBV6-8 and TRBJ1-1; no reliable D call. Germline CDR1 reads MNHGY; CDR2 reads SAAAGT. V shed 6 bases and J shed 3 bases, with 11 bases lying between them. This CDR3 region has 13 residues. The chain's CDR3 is CASRGILYTEAFF. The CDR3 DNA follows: TGTGCCAGCAGAGGGATTTTGTACACTGAAGCTTTCTTT.

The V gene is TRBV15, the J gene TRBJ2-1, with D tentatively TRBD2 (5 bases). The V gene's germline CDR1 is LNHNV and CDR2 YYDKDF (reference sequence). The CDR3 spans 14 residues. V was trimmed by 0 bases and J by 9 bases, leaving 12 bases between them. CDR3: CATSRESGISEQFF. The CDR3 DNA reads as TGTGCCACCAGCAGAGAGTCGGGGATTAGTGAGCAGTTCTTC.

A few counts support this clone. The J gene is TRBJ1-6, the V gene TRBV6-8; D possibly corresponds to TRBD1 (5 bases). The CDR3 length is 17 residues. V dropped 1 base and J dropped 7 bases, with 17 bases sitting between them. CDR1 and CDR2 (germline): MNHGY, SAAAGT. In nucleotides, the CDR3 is TGTGCCAGCAGTTACTTGCCCGCTGGGGGGGTGAATTCACCCCTCCACTTT. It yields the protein CASSYLPAGGVNSPLHF.

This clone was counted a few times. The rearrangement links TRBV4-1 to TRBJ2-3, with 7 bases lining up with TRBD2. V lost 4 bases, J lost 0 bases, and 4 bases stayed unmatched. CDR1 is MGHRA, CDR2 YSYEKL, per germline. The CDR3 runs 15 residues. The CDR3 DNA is TGCGCCAGCAGCCTGAGCGGGGAGAGCACAGATACGCAGTATTTT. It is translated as CASSLSGESTDTQYF.

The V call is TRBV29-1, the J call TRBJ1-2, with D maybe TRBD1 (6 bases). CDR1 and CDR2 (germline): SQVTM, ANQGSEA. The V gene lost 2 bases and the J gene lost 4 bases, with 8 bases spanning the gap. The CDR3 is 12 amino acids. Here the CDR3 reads CSVETGAYGYTF. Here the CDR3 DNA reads TGCAGCGTTGAAACGGGGGCCTATGGCTACACCTTC. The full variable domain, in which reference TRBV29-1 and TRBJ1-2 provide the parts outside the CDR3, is SAVISQKPSRDICQRGTSLTIQCQVDSQVTMMFWYRQQPGQSLTLIATANQGSEATYESGFVIDKFPISRPNLTFSTLTVSNMSPEDSSIYLCSVETGAYGYTFGSGTRLTVV.

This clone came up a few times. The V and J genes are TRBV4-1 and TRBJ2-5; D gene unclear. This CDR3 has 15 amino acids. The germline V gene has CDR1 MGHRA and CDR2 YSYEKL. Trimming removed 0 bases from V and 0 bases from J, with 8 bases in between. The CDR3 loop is CASSQELDYQETQYF. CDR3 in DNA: TGCGCCAGCAGCCAAGAATTGGATTACCAAGAGACCCAGTACTTC.

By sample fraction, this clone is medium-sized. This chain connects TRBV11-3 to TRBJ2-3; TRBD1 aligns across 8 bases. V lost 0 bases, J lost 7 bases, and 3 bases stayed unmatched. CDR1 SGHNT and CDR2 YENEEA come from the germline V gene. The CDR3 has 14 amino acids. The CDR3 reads CASSLERQGYTQYF. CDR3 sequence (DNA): TGTGCCAGCAGCTTAGAGAGACAGGGGTATACGCAGTATTTT. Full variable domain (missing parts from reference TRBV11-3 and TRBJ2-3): EAGVVQSPRYKIIEKKQPVAFWCNPISGHNTLYWYLQNLGQGPELLIRYENEEAVDDSQLPKDRFSAERLKGVDSTLKIQPAELGDSAVYLCASSLERQGYTQYFGPGTRLTVL.

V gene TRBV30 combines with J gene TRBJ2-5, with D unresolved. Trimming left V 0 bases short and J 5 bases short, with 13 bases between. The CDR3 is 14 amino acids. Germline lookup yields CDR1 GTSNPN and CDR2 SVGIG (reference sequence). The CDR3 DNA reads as TGTGCCTGGAGTGTACTGGGGTTTCAGGAGACCCAGTACTTC. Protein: CAWSVLGFQETQYF.

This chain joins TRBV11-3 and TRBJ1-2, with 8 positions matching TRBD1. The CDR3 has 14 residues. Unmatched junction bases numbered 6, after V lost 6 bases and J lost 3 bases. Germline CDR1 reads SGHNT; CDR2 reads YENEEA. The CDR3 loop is CASRGTGGYYGYTF. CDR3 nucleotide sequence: TGTGCCAGCAGGGGGACAGGCGGATACTATGGCTACACCTTC.

The CDR3 nucleotides are TGTGCCAGCAGCCCCCTCGCGTACTCTGGAAACACCATATATTTT. It specifies CASSPLAYSGNTIYF. The V gene is TRBV6-8, the J gene TRBJ1-3; no firm D call. With 6 bases removed from V and 0 bases from J, the gap between germline ends came to 12 bases. CDR1 and CDR2 from the germline V gene are MNHGY and SAAAGT. This CDR3 comprises 15 residues.